The 9 T cell receptor beta chains given below trace back to one sample, sequenced in a study of T cell repertoires and leukemia-associated antigens (dated by TCRdb to about 2019). These receptors have no identified antigens. Library preparation was by 5' RACE. For sequencing, an Illumina MiSeq was employed. The raw public reads went through TCRdb reprocessing: fastp at Q25, MiXCR clone calling, in-frame beta chains kept. Identical CDR3 protein sequences are pooled into one entry, listed with their most common genes and DNA. This sample lists roughly 13,000 distinct CDR3 sequences; roughly 40% were detected once. The ten largest clones add up to approximately 9.2% of the sample. Sequencing input: CD3+ T cells sorted from blood and cultured. The receptor source for this set is a female donor in good health.

This clonotype rates as medium-sized. In DNA form, the CDR3 reads TGTGCCAGCACCACGACAGGGGGCATCTACGAGCAGTACTTC. Protein product: CASTTTGGIYEQYF. The gene calls are TRBV12-3 or TRBV12-4 and TRBJ2-7; 10 positions agree with TRBD1. Unmatched junction bases numbered 6, after V lost 7 bases and J lost 3 bases. The CDR3 extends over 14 amino acids.

CDR3 coding DNA: TGTGCCAGCAGTTTTAAGGTCTTTGTTCGGGGACTAGCGGGAGGGCAGTGGTACGAGCAGTACTTC. Protein: CASSFKVFVRGLAGGQWYEQYF. The chain employs TRBV12-3 or TRBV12-4 and TRBJ2-7, with 16 bases lining up with TRBD2. CDR3 size: 22 residues. V shed 3 bases, J shed 4 bases, and the junction held 21 bases outside the gene matches.

The J gene is TRBJ2-3, the V gene TRBV6-5; 14 nucleotides align to TRBD2. After removal of 4 bases from V and 0 bases from J, the junction contained 6 bases not matched to a gene. Germline CDR1 MNHEY, CDR2 SVGAGI. This CDR3 is 18 amino acids long. The CDR3, as DNA: TGTGCCAGCAGTTCGGGACTAGCGGGGGCTACTAGCACAGATACGCAGTATTTT. Its protein is CASSSGLAGATSTDTQYF.

The genes are TRBV20-1 and TRBJ1-1; TRBD1 agrees at 10 bases. Unmatched junction bases numbered 9, after V lost 3 bases and J lost 2 bases. Looked up from germline, CDR1 is DFQATT and CDR2 is SNEGSKA (reference sequence). The CDR3 runs 16 residues. In nucleotides, the CDR3 is TGCAGTGCTAGCCCGGGACAGGGGCTCGGAAACACTGAAGCTTTCTTT. The encoded protein is CSASPGQGLGNTEAFF.

This clonotype was found many times. Given a much more abundant clone one base away, this may be a read error. The CDR3 protein is CIVTNVRGPPLGDTQYF. CDR3 nucleotide sequence: TGCATCGTCACAAATGTCCGGGGGCCACCTTTAGGAGATACGCAGTATTTT. The V gene is TRBV29-1, the J gene TRBJ2-3; D assignment may be TRBD1 or TRBD2 (6 bases each). Germline CDR1 is SQVTM and CDR2 is ANQGSEA. The CDR3 has 17 amino acids.

The chain combines TRBV19 with TRBJ2-7; D is unresolved. The CDR3 runs to 15 residues. Germline V gives CDR1 LNHDA, CDR2 SQIVND (reference sequence). Trimming removed 1 base from V and 4 bases from J, with 14 bases in between. The CDR3 loop is CASSIAADSTYEQYF. Here the CDR3 DNA reads TGTGCCAGTAGTATAGCCGCGGATTCGACTTACGAGCAGTACTTC.

This clonotype was recorded at least ten times. The chain links TRBV5-5 to TRBJ1-4; no firm D call. This CDR3 region has 14 residues. Germline V CDR1 and CDR2: SGHKS, YYEKEE (reference sequence). Trimming left V 1 base short and J 8 bases short, with 12 bases between. CDR3 sequence reads: CASSLSPRQEKLFF. CDR3 coding DNA: TGTGCCAGCAGCTTGTCGCCAAGACAAGAAAAACTGTTTTTT.

This clonotype appeared a few times. The chain employs TRBV6-6 and TRBJ1-1; possibly TRBD1 for D (5 bases). The CDR3 contains 16 residues. The V gene lost 0 bases and the J gene lost 1 base, with 12 bases spanning the gap. Germline CDR1 MNHNY, CDR2 SVGAGI (reference sequence). The CDR3: CASSYSREGWNTEAFF. CDR3 in DNA: TGTGCCAGCAGTTACTCGAGGGAGGGGTGGAACACTGAAGCTTTCTTT.

This clonotype is labeled medium-sized. The J gene is TRBJ2-3, the V gene TRBV6-4; TRBD1 is a possible D gene (6 bases). From germline, CDR1 is MRHNA and CDR2 SNTAGT. CDR3 length: 15 residues. Trimming removed 4 bases from V and 2 bases from J, with 13 bases in between. CDR3: CASSAGTTNTDTQYF. The CDR3 DNA sequence: TGTGCCAGCAGTGCCGGGACAACAAACACAGATACGCAGTATTTT.